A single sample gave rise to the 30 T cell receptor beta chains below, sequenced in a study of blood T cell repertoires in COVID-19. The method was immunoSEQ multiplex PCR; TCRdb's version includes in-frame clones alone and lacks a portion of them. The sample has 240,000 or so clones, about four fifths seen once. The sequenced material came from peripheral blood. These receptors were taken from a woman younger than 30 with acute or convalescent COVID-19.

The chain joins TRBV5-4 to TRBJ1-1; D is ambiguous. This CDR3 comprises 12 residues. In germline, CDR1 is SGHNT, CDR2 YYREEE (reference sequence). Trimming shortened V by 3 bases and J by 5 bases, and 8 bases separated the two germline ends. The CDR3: CASSWPGTEAFF. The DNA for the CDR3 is TGTGCCAGCAGCTGGCCGGGAACTGAAGCTTTCTTT.

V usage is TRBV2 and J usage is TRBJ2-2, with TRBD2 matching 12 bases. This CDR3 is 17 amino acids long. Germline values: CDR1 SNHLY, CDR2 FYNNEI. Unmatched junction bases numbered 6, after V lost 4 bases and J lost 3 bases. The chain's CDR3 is CASSAQLAGGYTGELFF. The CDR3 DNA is TGTGCCAGCAGTGCCCAACTAGCGGGAGGTTACACCGGGGAGCTGTTTTTT. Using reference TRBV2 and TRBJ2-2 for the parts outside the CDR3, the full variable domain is EPEVTQTPSHQVTQMGQEVILRCVPISNHLYFYWYRQILGQKVEFLVSFYNNEISEKSEIFDDQFSVERPDGSNFTLKIRSTKLEDSAMYFCASSAQLAGGYTGELFFGEGSRLTVL.

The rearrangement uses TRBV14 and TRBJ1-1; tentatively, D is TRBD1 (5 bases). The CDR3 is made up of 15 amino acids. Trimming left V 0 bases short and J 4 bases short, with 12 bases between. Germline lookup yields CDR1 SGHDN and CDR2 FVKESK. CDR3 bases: TGTGCCAGCAGCCAAGATTGGGGCGTGAGCACTGAAGCTTTCTTT. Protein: CASSQDWGVSTEAFF.

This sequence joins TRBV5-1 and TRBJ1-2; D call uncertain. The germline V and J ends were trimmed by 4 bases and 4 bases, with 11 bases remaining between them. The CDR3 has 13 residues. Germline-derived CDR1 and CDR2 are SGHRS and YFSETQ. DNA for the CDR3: TGCGCCAGCAGCCTAGACGGATTCTATGGCTACACCTTC. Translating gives CASSLDGFYGYTF. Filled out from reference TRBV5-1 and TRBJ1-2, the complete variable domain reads KAGVTQTPRYLIKTRGQQVTLSCSPISGHRSVSWYQQTPGQGLQFLFEYFSETQRNKGNFPGRFSGRQFSNSRSEMNVSTLELGDSALYLCASSLDGFYGYTFGSGTRLTVV.

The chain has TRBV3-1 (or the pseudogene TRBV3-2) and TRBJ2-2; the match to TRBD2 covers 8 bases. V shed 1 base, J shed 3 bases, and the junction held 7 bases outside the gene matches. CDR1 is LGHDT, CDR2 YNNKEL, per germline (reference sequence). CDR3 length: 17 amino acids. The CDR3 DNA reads TGTGCCAGCAGCCAAGGGGGAAGCGGGAGTGACACCGGGGAGCTGTTTTTT. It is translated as CASSQGGSGSDTGELFF.

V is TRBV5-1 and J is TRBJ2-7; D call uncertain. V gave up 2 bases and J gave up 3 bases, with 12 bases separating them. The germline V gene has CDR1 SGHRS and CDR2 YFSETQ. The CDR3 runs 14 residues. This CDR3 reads CASSFLDPSYEQYF. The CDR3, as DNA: TGCGCCAGCAGCTTTCTCGACCCTAGCTACGAGCAGTACTTC.

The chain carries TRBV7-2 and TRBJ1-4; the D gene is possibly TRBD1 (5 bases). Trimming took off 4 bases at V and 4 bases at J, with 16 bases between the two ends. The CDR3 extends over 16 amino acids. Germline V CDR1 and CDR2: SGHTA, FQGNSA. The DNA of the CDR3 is TGTGCCAGCAGCTCACGGGGGGGAGGGTTTAATGAAAAACTGTTTTTT. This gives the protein CASSSRGGGFNEKLFF.

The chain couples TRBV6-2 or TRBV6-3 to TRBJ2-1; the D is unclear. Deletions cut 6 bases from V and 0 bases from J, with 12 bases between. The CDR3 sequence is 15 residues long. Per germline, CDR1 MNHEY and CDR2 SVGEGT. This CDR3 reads CASSSTWISYNEQFF. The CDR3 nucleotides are TGTGCCAGCAGCTCGACATGGATCTCCTACAATGAGCAGTTCTTC.

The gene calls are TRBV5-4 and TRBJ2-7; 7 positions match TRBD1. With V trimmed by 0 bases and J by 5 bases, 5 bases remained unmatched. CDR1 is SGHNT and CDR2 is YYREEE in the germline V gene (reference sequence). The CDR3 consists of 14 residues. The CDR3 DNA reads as TGTGCCAGCAGCTTGGGTGACAGGGTCCACGAGCAGTACTTC. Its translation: CASSLGDRVHEQYF.

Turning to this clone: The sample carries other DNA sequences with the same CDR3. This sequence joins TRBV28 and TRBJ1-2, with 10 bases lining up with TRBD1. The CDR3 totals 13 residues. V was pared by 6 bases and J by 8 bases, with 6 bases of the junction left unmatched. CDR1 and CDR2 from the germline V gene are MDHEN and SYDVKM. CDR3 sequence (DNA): TGTGCCAGCAGAGACAGGGGGCCGGGCGGCTACACCTTC. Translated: CASRDRGPGGYTF.

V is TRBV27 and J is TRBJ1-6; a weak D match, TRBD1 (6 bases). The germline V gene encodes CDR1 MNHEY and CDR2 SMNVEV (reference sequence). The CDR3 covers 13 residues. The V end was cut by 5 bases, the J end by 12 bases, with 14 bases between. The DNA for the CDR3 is TGTGCCAGCAGTCCAAACTTCAGGGGACCCCTCCACTTT. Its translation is CASSPNFRGPLHF.

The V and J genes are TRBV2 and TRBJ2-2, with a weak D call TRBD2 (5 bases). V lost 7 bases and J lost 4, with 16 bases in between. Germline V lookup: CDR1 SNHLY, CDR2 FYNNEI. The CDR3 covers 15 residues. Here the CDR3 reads CASNSMIRGTGELFF. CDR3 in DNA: TGTGCCAGCAATTCTATGATCCGGGGCACCGGGGAGCTGTTTTTT.

In nucleotides, the CDR3 is TGCAGCGGATTGTCCGGGACAGGGGTAAACGAGCAGTACTTC. Translated: CSGLSGTGVNEQYF. The V and J genes are TRBV29-1 and TRBJ2-7, with TRBD1 identical over 10 bases. CDR1 is SQVTM, CDR2 ANQGSEA, per germline. The CDR3 contains 14 residues. The ends lost 7 bases at V and 5 bases at J; junction bases unmatched: 11.

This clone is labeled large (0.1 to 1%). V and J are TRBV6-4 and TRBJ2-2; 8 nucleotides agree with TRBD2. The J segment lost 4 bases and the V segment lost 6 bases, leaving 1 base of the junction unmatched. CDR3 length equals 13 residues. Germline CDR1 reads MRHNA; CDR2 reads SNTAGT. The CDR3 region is CASSGRATGELFF. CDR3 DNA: TGTGCCAGCAGCGGGAGGGCCACCGGGGAGCTGTTTTTT.

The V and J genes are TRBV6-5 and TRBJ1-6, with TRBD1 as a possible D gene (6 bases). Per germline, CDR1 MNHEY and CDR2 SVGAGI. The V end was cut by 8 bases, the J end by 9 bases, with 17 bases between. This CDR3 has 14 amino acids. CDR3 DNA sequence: TGTGCCAGCGGCCCAGGGGCGGAAGTTTCACCCCTCCACTTT. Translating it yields CASGPGAEVSPLHF.

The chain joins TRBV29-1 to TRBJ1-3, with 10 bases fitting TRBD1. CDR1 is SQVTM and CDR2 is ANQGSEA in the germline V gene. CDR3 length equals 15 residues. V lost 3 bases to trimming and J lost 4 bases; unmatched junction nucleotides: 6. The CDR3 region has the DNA TGCAGCGTTGATAGACAGGGGGCAGCAGGAAACACCATATATTTT. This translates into CSVDRQGAAGNTIYF. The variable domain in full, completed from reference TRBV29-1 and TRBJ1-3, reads SAVISQKPSRDICQRGTSLTIQCQVDSQVTMMFWYRQQPGQSLTLIATANQGSEATYESGFVIDKFPISRPNLTFSTLTVSNMSPEDSSIYLCSVDRQGAAGNTIYFGEGSWLTVV.

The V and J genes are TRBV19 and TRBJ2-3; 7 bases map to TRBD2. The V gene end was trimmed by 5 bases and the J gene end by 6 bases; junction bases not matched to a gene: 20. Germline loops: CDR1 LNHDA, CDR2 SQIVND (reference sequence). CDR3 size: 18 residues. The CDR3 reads CASSDQGSTSGGVDTQYF. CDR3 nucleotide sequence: TGTGCCAGTAGTGATCAAGGCTCGACTAGTGGGGGGGTGGATACGCAGTATTTT.

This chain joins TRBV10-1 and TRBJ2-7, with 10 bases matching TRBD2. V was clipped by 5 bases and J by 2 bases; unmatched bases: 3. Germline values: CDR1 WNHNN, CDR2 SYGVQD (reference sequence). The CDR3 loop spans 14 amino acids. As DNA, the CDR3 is TGCGCCAGCAGTAAAAGCGGGAGGGCCTACGAGCAGTACTTC. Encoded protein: CASSKSGRAYEQYF.

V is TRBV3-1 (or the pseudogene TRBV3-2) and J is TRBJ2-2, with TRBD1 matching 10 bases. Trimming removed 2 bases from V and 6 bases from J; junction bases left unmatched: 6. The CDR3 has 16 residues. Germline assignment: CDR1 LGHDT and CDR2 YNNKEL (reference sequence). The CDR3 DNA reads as TGTGCCAGCAGCCAATTGGGACAGGGGACTTCCGGGGAGCTGTTTTTT. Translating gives CASSQLGQGTSGELFF.

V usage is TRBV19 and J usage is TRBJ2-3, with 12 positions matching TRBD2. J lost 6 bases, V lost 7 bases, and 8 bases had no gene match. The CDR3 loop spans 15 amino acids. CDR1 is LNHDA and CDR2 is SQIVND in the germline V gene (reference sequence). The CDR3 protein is CASTPLAGGGDTQYF. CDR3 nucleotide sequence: TGTGCCAGTACCCCCCTAGCGGGAGGGGGGGATACGCAGTATTTT.

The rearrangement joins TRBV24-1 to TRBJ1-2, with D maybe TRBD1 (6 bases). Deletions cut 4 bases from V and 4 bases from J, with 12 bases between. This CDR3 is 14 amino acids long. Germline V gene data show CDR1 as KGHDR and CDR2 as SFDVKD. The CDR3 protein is CATSEQDSSYGYTF. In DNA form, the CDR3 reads TGTGCCACCAGTGAACAGGACAGTAGCTATGGCTACACCTTC.

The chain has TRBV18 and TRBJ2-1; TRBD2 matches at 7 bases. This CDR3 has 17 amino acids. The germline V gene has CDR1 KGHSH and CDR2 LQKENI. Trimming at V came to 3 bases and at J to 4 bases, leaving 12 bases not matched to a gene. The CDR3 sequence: CASSPNSPSGSYNEQFF. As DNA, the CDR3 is TGTGCCAGCTCACCGAACTCCCCTAGCGGATCATACAATGAGCAGTTCTTC.

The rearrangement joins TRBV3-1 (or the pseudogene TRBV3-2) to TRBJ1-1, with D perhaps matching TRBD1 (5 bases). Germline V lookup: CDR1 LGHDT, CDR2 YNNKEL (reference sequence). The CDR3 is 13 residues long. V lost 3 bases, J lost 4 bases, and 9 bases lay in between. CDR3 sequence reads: CASSHMGRTEAFF. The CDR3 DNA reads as TGTGCCAGCAGCCATATGGGGCGCACTGAAGCTTTCTTT.

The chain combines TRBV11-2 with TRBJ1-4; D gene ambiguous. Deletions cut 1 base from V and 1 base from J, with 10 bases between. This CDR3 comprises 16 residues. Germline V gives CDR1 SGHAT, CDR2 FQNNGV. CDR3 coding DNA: TGTGCCAGCAGCTTAGGAGCGGGTAAAACTAATGAAAAACTGTTTTTT. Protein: CASSLGAGKTNEKLFF.

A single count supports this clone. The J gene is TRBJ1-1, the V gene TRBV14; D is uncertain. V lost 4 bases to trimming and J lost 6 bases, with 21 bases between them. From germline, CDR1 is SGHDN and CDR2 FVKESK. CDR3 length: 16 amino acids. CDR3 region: CASSPRLSGRRAEAFF. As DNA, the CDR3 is TGTGCCAGCAGCCCCAGGTTGTCAGGACGGCGGGCTGAAGCTTTCTTT.

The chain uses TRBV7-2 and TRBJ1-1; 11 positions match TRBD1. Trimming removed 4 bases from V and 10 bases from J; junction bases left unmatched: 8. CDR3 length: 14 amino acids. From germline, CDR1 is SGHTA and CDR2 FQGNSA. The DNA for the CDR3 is TGTGCCAGCAGCTCTTACGGACAGGGGGCTGGAGCTTTCTTT. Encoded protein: CASSSYGQGAGAFF.

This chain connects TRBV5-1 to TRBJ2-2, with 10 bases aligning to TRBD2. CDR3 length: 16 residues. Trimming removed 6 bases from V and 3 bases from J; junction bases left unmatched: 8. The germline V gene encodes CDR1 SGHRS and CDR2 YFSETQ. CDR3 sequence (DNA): TGCGCCAGCAAGGGCCTAGCGGGAGTTGACACCGGGGAGCTGTTTTTT. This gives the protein CASKGLAGVDTGELFF. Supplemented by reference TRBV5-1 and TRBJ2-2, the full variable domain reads KAGVTQTPRYLIKTRGQQVTLSCSPISGHRSVSWYQQTPGQGLQFLFEYFSETQRNKGNFPGRFSGRQFSNSRSEMNVSTLELGDSALYLCASKGLAGVDTGELFFGEGSRLTVL.

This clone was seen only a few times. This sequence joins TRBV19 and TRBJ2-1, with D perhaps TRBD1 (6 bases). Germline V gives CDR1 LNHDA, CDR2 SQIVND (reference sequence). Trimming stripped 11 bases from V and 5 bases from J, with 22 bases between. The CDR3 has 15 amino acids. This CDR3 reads CAVGRLGALHNEQFF. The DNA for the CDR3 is TGTGCCGTTGGCAGGTTGGGGGCGTTACACAATGAGCAGTTCTTC.

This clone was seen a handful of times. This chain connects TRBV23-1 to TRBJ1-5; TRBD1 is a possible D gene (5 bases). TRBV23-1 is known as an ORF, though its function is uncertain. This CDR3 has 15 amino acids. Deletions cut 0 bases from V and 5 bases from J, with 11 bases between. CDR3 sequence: CASSQSGGGDQPQHF. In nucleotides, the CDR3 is TGCGCCAGCAGTCAATCGGGGGGAGGGGATCAGCCCCAGCATTTT.

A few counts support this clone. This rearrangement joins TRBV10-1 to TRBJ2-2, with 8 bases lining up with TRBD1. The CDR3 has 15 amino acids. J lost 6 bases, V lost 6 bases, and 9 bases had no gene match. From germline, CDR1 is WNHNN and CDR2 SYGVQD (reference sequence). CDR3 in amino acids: CASRKDRVGPGELFF. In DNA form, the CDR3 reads TGCGCCAGCAGGAAGGACAGGGTCGGACCCGGGGAGCTGTTTTTT.